This is a list of T cell receptor beta chains from one sample in a study of T cells in Graves' hyperthyroidism and ophthalmopathy. TCRdb used MiXCR to reprocess the multiplex PCR reads, holding one entry per CDR3 protein. The table records 600,000 to 650,000 distinct CDR3 sequences, roughly 15% of them present only once. The sequenced material came from blood. The receptors come from a woman aged 30 to 39 with Graves' hyperthyroidism. CDR3s include the opening cysteine and the closing phenylalanine or tryptophan. The D gene is left open where the match is weak. A clone size is listed for some rows: how often the clone was seen (once, few, many), or a class if it is expanded.

cdr3_nt | cdr3_aa | d_call | j_call | clone_size | v_call
TGCGCCAGCGCGGGGCCCAATCAGCCCCAGCATTTT | CASAGPNQPQHF | . | TRBJ1-5 | few | TRBV4-1
TGTGCCACCAGCAGAGGAACCGGGGGGTCCGAGCAGTACTTC | CATSRGTGGSEQYF | TRBD2 | TRBJ2-7 | few | TRBV15
TGTGCCAGCAGGAGGACTAGCACAGATACGCAGTATTTT | CASRRTSTDTQYF | . | TRBJ2-3 | many | TRBV27
TGTGCCAGCAGCCCTTCCCGGGGAGGAATCACTGAAGCTTTCTTT | CASSPSRGGITEAFF | . | TRBJ1-1 | few | TRBV3-1
TGTGCCAGCAGTCCCTATCTAGCGGGAGGGTACAATGAGCAGTTCTTC | CASSPYLAGGYNEQFF | TRBD2 | TRBJ2-1 | many | TRBV28
TGTGCCAGCAGGGAGTGGACTAATGAGCAGTTCTTC | CASREWTNEQFF | . | TRBJ2-1 | many | TRBV7-2
TGTGCCAGCAGCTCGAGCAGCGTCATTAGCACAGATACGCAGTATTTT | CASSSSSVISTDTQYF | . | TRBJ2-3 | many | TRBV7-2
TGCGCCAGCAGCTTACAATATCCCGATTCTGGGGCCAACGTCCTGACTTTC | CASSLQYPDSGANVLTF | . | TRBJ2-6 | few | TRBV5-1
TGTGCCAGCAGTACGACAGGGCTGGAAAAACTGTTTTTT | CASSTTGLEKLFF | TRBD1 | TRBJ1-4 | many | TRBV6-1
TGTGCCAGCAGCTCCCAGGGGGGAGGCACTGAAGCTTTCTTT | CASSSQGGGTEAFF | TRBD1 | TRBJ1-1 | . | TRBV7-9
TGTGCCAGCAGGCCAGGAGAAGCAGGGGGCTTTCAAGAGACCCAGTACTTC | CASRPGEAGGFQETQYF | TRBD1 | TRBJ2-5 | few | TRBV27
TGTGCCAGCACTGGATTGACAAGAGATACCTACGAGCAGTACTTC | CASTGLTRDTYEQYF | . | TRBJ2-7 | many | TRBV2